These 20 T cell receptor beta chains share one sample of origin, sequenced in a study of blood T cell repertoires in COVID-19. The data were produced by immunoSEQ multiplex PCR, yet TCRdb's version contains in-frame clones alone and is incomplete. Among under 300,000 clones listed, roughly 84% were seen once. Sequencing input: peripheral blood. The receptors shown here come from a woman in her 40s with active or convalescent COVID-19.

V usage is TRBV2 and J usage is TRBJ1-2; D might be TRBD1 (6 bases). This CDR3 contains 15 residues. CDR1 is SNHLY and CDR2 is FYNNEI in the germline V gene. Trimming stripped 3 bases from V and 2 bases from J, with 13 bases between. CDR3 in amino acids: CASSEGTTRNYGYTF. CDR3 coding DNA: TGTGCCAGCAGTGAGGGGACAACCCGCAACTATGGCTACACCTTC.

This chain joins TRBV5-1 and TRBJ2-2; 10 nucleotides match TRBD2. This CDR3 has 16 amino acids. With V trimmed by 4 bases and J by 1 base, 4 bases remained unmatched. The germline gives CDR1 SGHRS, CDR2 YFSETQ. For the CDR3, the DNA is TGCGCCAGCAGCATTAGCGGGGGGCAGAACACCGGGGAGCTGTTTTTT. This codes for CASSISGGQNTGELFF.

The V call is TRBV24-1, the J call TRBJ1-5; possible D gene TRBD1, 5 bases. The ends were cut back, 6 bases at V and 5 bases at J, with 16 bases in the middle. The CDR3 length is 15 residues. In germline, CDR1 is KGHDR, CDR2 SFDVKD. The CDR3 spells CATSSSAGRDQPQHF. DNA of the CDR3: TGTGCCACCAGTTCGTCCGCAGGGAGGGATCAGCCCCAGCATTTT.

This clone occurred a few times. The V call is TRBV19, the J call TRBJ1-5, with 9 bases aligning to TRBD1. V lost 5 bases and J lost 6; bases outside the gene matches: 14. This CDR3 region has 17 residues. CDR1 and CDR2 from the germline V gene are LNHDA and SQIVND (reference sequence). CDR3 nucleotides: TGTGCCAGTAGTGGGCTGAGGGGACAGGGACTGCGTCAGCCCCAGCATTTT. Its protein is CASSGLRGQGLRQPQHF.

The chain has TRBV3-1 (or the pseudogene TRBV3-2) and TRBJ2-5; 9 nucleotides match TRBD2. The germline V gene has CDR1 LGHDT and CDR2 YNNKEL (reference sequence). The CDR3 length is 17 residues. V was clipped by 4 bases and J by 4 bases; unmatched bases: 13. CDR3: CASSPSSGLALGETQYF. The CDR3 coding sequence is TGTGCCAGCAGCCCTTCATCGGGACTAGCTCTCGGAGAGACCCAGTACTTC.

The chain has TRBV12-3 or TRBV12-4 and TRBJ1-2; no reliable D call. Between the trimmed V and J ends, which lost 1 base and 4 bases, there was a span of 7 bases. This CDR3 contains 13 residues. The CDR3 DNA follows: TGTGCCAGCAGTTTAGAGAGAGCCTATGGCTACACCTTC. Protein: CASSLERAYGYTF.

This sequence joins TRBV6-5 and TRBJ1-4; TRBD1 might be the D (6 bases). The CDR3 is 14 residues long. Germline CDR1 and CDR2: MNHEY and SVGAGI. Deletions cut 8 bases from V and 6 bases from J, with 16 bases between. The CDR3 DNA sequence: TGTGCCAGCCTCCGGTCTGGGGGCGATGAAAAACTGTTTTTT. Translated, it gives CASLRSGGDEKLFF.

The rearrangement uses TRBV6-5 and TRBJ2-2, with a tentative D call TRBD2 (5 bases). The V end lost 3 bases, the J end lost 8 bases, and 16 bases lay between the germline ends. The CDR3 has 15 amino acids. From germline, CDR1 is MNHEY and CDR2 SVGAGI. For the CDR3, the DNA is TGTGCCAGCAGTTATAGAATTCAAACGGGGGGGGAGCTGTTTTTT. Its protein product is CASSYRIQTGGELFF.

The chain couples TRBV5-1 to TRBJ2-7; D might be TRBD1 (5 bases). The CDR3 loop spans 15 amino acids. Trimming pared 1 base from V and 2 bases from J, leaving 13 bases between. Germline CDR1 is SGHRS and CDR2 is YFSETQ. The CDR3 DNA sequence: TGCGCCAGCAGCTTGCAGGGTTCAGGGACCTACGAGCAGTACTTC. The encoded protein is CASSLQGSGTYEQYF.

The chain links TRBV28 to TRBJ2-7; 10 bases line up with TRBD1. The CDR3 has 16 amino acids. V was clipped by 5 bases and J by 4 bases; unmatched bases: 11. CDR1 is MDHEN, CDR2 SYDVKM, per germline. The CDR3 nucleotides read TGTGCCAGCAGTCTCCGGGACAGGGGACACCCTTACGAGCAGTACTTC. This gives the protein CASSLRDRGHPYEQYF. Based on the CDR3 plus reference TRBV28 and TRBJ2-7, the full variable domain is DVKVTQSSRYLVKRTGEKVFLECVQDMDHENMFWYRQDPGLGLRLIYFSYDVKMKEKGDIPEGYSVSREKKERFSLILESASTNQTSMYLCASSLRDRGHPYEQYFGPGTRLTVT.

The rearrangement links TRBV14 to TRBJ2-1, with 8 positions matching TRBD2. The CDR3 has 16 residues. Germline-derived CDR1 and CDR2 are SGHDN and FVKESK. J gave up 2 bases and V 4 bases, and 7 bases lay outside the gene matches. The CDR3 nucleotides read TGTGCCAGCAGCCGTTTAGGTAGCGGGGCCTACAATGAGCAGTTCTTC. It specifies CASSRLGSGAYNEQFF.

The gene calls are TRBV28 and TRBJ2-7, with a weak D call TRBD2 (6 bases). The CDR3 loop spans 14 amino acids. In germline, CDR1 is MDHEN, CDR2 SYDVKM. V shed 10 bases and J shed 4 bases, with 20 bases lying between them. CDR3 DNA sequence: TGTGCCACTAAATGGGCGACGGGAGAGTACGAGCAGTACTTC. It specifies CATKWATGEYEQYF. Complete variable domain (other parts from reference TRBV28 and TRBJ2-7): DVKVTQSSRYLVKRTGEKVFLECVQDMDHENMFWYRQDPGLGLRLIYFSYDVKMKEKGDIPEGYSVSREKKERFSLILESASTNQTSMYLCATKWATGEYEQYFGPGTRLTVT.

J is TRBJ1-1 and V is TRBV28; D gene unclear. The CDR3 loop spans 16 amino acids. Trimming shortened V by 3 bases and J by 2 bases, and 16 bases separated the two germline ends. The germline V gene encodes CDR1 MDHEN and CDR2 SYDVKM. CDR3 sequence reads: CASSFPPGSLNTEAFF. CDR3 in DNA: TGTGCCAGCAGTTTTCCTCCAGGCAGCCTTAACACTGAAGCTTTCTTT.

The chain employs TRBV3-1 (or the pseudogene TRBV3-2) and TRBJ1-4, with a tentative D call TRBD1 (6 bases). The CDR3 spans 13 residues. Germline V gene sequence: CDR1 LGHDT, CDR2 YNNKEL (reference sequence). V was pared by 6 bases and J by 6 bases, with 11 bases between. The CDR3 spells CASRPNRDEKLFF. The CDR3 DNA follows: TGTGCCAGCAGACCCAACAGGGATGAAAAACTGTTTTTT.

This clone was seen only a few times. The chain couples TRBV29-1 to TRBJ1-2; D might be TRBD1 (5 bases). The germline CDR1 and CDR2 sequences are SQVTM and ANQGSEA. The CDR3 length is 13 residues. V was pared by 3 bases and J by 4 bases, with 12 bases between. CDR3 in amino acids: CSVDPGRVYGYTF. Written as DNA, the CDR3 is TGCAGCGTTGATCCGGGCAGGGTCTATGGCTACACCTTC.

Of note for this clone: The junction and the germline gene differ at one end; a read error may be behind it. The V and J genes are TRBV9 and TRBJ1-2; possibly TRBD1 for D (5 bases). CDR3 length: 12 residues. Germline V CDR1 and CDR2: SGDLS, YYNGEE. The CDR3 loop reads CASSGIEQAIAF. CDR3 nucleotides: TGTGCCAGCAGCGGTATCGAACAGGCGATTGCCTTC.

The V call is TRBV28, the J call TRBJ1-4; 7 nucleotides match TRBD1. This CDR3 region has 16 residues. CDR1 is MDHEN and CDR2 is SYDVKM in the germline V gene. The ends lost 6 bases at V and 5 bases at J; junction bases unmatched: 12. The CDR3 here is CASSLYTDRVNEKLFF. The CDR3 region has the DNA TGTGCCAGCAGCCTATATACCGACAGGGTAAATGAAAAACTGTTTTTT.

In the case of this clone: The junction does not match germline at one end; this may be a read error. The genes are TRBV29-1 and TRBJ1-1, with TRBD1 identical over 9 bases. The CDR3 covers 14 residues. Germline V lookup: CDR1 SQVTM, CDR2 ANQGSEA. CDR3 bases: TGCAGCGTTCAAGAAGTACAGGGGGCAGGTGAAGCTTTCTTT. Translating gives CSVQEVQGAGEAFF.

This chain joins TRBV7-3 and TRBJ1-1; D gene uncertain. This CDR3 contains 13 residues. V lost 1 base and J lost 1, with 4 bases in between. CDR1 SGHTA and CDR2 FQGTGA come from the germline V gene. The CDR3 DNA reads as TGTGCCAGCAGCTTAAGACAGAACACTGAAGCTTTCTTT. Translated: CASSLRQNTEAFF.

The rearrangement uses TRBV7-2 and TRBJ2-1, with a weak D call TRBD1 (5 bases). The V end lost 3 bases, the J end lost 8 bases, and 14 bases lay between the germline ends. CDR3 length equals 14 residues. Germline V lookup: CDR1 SGHTA, CDR2 FQGNSA. The chain's CDR3 is CASSFSLGAYEQFF. The CDR3 nucleotides read TGTGCCAGCAGCTTTTCCTTAGGGGCCTATGAGCAGTTCTTC. Full variable domain (missing parts from reference TRBV7-2 and TRBJ2-1): GAGVSQSPSNKVTEKGKDVELRCDPISGHTALYWYRQSLGQGLEFLIYFQGNSAPDKSGLPSDRFSAERTGGSVSTLTIQRTQQEDSAVYLCASSFSLGAYEQFFGPGTRLTVL.